The 29 T cell receptor beta chains given below trace back to one sample, sequenced in a study of blood T cell repertoires in COVID-19. Assay: immunoSEQ multiplex PCR; the TCRdb copy retains only in-frame clones and omits some. The top ten hold roughly an eighth of the sample, which has some 100,000 clones, about 77% seen once. Input material: peripheral blood. The receptor set was obtained from a woman in her 70s with acute or convalescent COVID-19.

The V and J genes are TRBV29-1 and TRBJ1-2, with D uncertain. CDR3 length: 11 amino acids. CDR1 SQVTM and CDR2 ANQGSEA come from the germline V gene. V gave up 5 bases and J gave up 8 bases, with 12 bases separating them. The CDR3 DNA is TGCAGCGTTAGCCCGGGTAGAGGCTACACCTTC. Translation: CSVSPGRGYTF.

The rearrangement links TRBV24-1 to TRBJ2-2, with 10 bases identical to TRBD1. The ends lost 3 bases at V and 3 bases at J; junction bases unmatched: 6. This CDR3 spans 17 amino acids. Germline V gene data show CDR1 as KGHDR and CDR2 as SFDVKD. This chain's CDR3 is CATSDGSGTGDTGELFF. CDR3 DNA: TGTGCCACCAGTGATGGATCCGGGACAGGGGACACCGGGGAGCTGTTTTTT.

The J gene is TRBJ1-1, the V gene TRBV7-2; the D is unclear. The ends were cut back, 1 base at V and 2 bases at J, with 8 bases in the middle. The CDR3 spans 14 residues. In germline, CDR1 is SGHTA, CDR2 FQGNSA. The CDR3, as DNA: TGTGCCAGCAGCTTAGATAGAGTTAACACTGAAGCTTTCTTT. Protein product: CASSLDRVNTEAFF.

The chain employs TRBV11-2 and TRBJ2-1; TRBD1 might be the D (5 bases). V lost 1 base and J 3 bases, leaving 7 bases between the germline ends. CDR3 length: 14 residues. The germline gives CDR1 SGHAT, CDR2 FQNNGV. CDR3: CASSLAGIYNEQFF. The DNA of the CDR3 is TGTGCCAGCAGCTTAGCAGGGATCTACAATGAGCAGTTCTTC. Variable domain in full (rest from reference TRBV11-2 and TRBJ2-1): EAGVAQSPRYKIIEKRQSVAFWCNPISGHATLYWYQQILGQGPKLLIQFQNNGVVDDSQLPKDRFSAERLKGVDSTLKIQPAKLEDSAVYLCASSLAGIYNEQFFGPGTRLTVL.

V is TRBV9 and J is TRBJ1-1; no definite D call. The germline V and J ends were trimmed by 6 bases and 4 bases, with 13 bases remaining between them. Germline CDR1 and CDR2: SGDLS and YYNGEE. The CDR3 sequence is 13 residues long. The CDR3 reads CASTPGGFTEAFF. CDR3 DNA: TGTGCCAGCACCCCAGGAGGGTTCACTGAAGCTTTCTTT. Full variable domain (remainder filled in from reference TRBV9 and TRBJ1-1): DSGVTQTPKHLITATGQRVTLRCSPRSGDLSVYWYQQSLDQGLQFLIQYYNGEERAKGNILERFSAQQFPDLHSELNLSSLELGDSALYFCASTPGGFTEAFFGQGTRLTVV.

This clone was recorded once. The CDR3 bases are TGCGCCAGCAGCGAACAGGGATTTACTGAAGCTTTCTTT. Encoded protein: CASSEQGFTEAFF. The chain links TRBV5-1 to TRBJ1-1, with TRBD1 as a possible D gene (6 bases). Germline V CDR1 and CDR2: SGHRS, YFSETQ. Trimming left V 4 bases short and J 5 bases short, with 12 bases between. The CDR3 runs to 13 residues.

The V call is TRBV6-2 or TRBV6-3, the J call TRBJ2-1, with 8 bases lining up with TRBD2. Germline loops: CDR1 MNHEY, CDR2 SVGEGT. Germline trimming cut 7 bases from V and 6 bases from J; bases unmatched to any gene: 5. The CDR3 is 13 residues long. This CDR3 is CASTPGGGNEQFF. CDR3 nucleotide sequence: TGTGCCAGCACCCCGGGGGGGGGCAATGAGCAGTTCTTC.

This clone showed up just once. The chain carries TRBV5-1 and TRBJ1-1; 7 bases map to TRBD1. The germline CDR1 and CDR2 sequences are SGHRS and YFSETQ. The ends lost 2 bases at V and 3 bases at J; junction bases unmatched: 7. CDR3 size: 15 residues. For the CDR3, the DNA is TGCGCCAGCAGCTTAGGGACAGCGGAGGACACTGAAGCTTTCTTT. Encoded protein: CASSLGTAEDTEAFF.

In this sample, this clone turned up a few times. The chain carries TRBV4-1 and TRBJ2-1; tentatively, D is TRBD2 (6 bases). The CDR3 is 14 residues long. Trimming cost V 0 bases and J 12 bases, with 15 bases left between them. The germline V gene encodes CDR1 MGHRA and CDR2 YSYEKL. The CDR3: CASSQERDSSRQFF. The CDR3 DNA sequence: TGCGCCAGCAGCCAAGAGCGGGATAGTTCGAGGCAGTTCTTC.

The chain employs TRBV10-1 and TRBJ2-7, with TRBD1 identical over 7 bases. The CDR3 covers 14 residues. Germline values: CDR1 WNHNN, CDR2 SYGVQD (reference sequence). V gave up 3 bases and J gave up 3 bases; unmatched junction bases: 5. The CDR3 DNA reads TGCGCCAGCAGTGACGGGACAGAGAGCTACGAGCAGTACTTC. Protein: CASSDGTESYEQYF.

This chain joins TRBV19 and TRBJ1-1; maybe TRBD1 (6 bases). From germline, CDR1 is LNHDA and CDR2 SQIVND (reference sequence). The CDR3 contains 15 residues. V was trimmed by 4 bases and J by 2 bases, leaving 14 bases between them. DNA for the CDR3: TGTGCCAGTAGTAACAGGGTGATCTTTAACACTGAAGCTTTCTTT. The encoded protein is CASSNRVIFNTEAFF.

V is TRBV7-3 and J is TRBJ2-5; 13 bases are a match to TRBD2. This CDR3 is 17 amino acids long. V shed 5 bases and J 0 bases; nucleotides not matched to a gene: 6. Germline V gene sequence: CDR1 SGHTA, CDR2 FQGTGA. The DNA for the CDR3 is TGTGCCAGCAGCCGGGGACTAGCGGGGATTTACCAAGAGACCCAGTACTTC. Translating it yields CASSRGLAGIYQETQYF.

The chain couples TRBV3-1 (or the pseudogene TRBV3-2) to TRBJ1-2; 7 bases are shared with TRBD1. Trimming took 1 base from V and 4 from J; bases not matched to a gene: 3. The germline gives CDR1 LGHDT, CDR2 YNNKEL (reference sequence). This CDR3 has 14 residues. The CDR3 reads CASSQARDSYGYTF. CDR3 sequence (DNA): TGTGCCAGCAGCCAAGCAAGGGACAGCTATGGCTACACCTTC.

The chain has TRBV5-1 and TRBJ2-4; 10 bases fit TRBD1. Per the germline V gene, CDR1 is SGHRS and CDR2 is YFSETQ. Trimming took 0 bases from V and 8 from J; bases not matched to a gene: 8. This CDR3 is built from 16 residues. As DNA, the CDR3 is TGCGCCAGCAGCTTGGCAGGGGACAGGGGATCTGACATTCAGTACTTC. This gives the protein CASSLAGDRGSDIQYF.

The chain recombines TRBV7-9 with TRBJ2-5; 9 nucleotides line up with TRBD2. The CDR3 runs to 14 residues. The germline V gene encodes CDR1 SEHNR and CDR2 FQNEAQ (reference sequence). V gave up 6 bases and J gave up 3 bases; unmatched junction bases: 5. The CDR3 loop is CASRRGGLEETQYF. In nucleotides, the CDR3 is TGTGCCAGCAGGCGGGGGGGCCTTGAAGAGACCCAGTACTTC.

The rearrangement links TRBV6-2 or TRBV6-3 to TRBJ2-3, with 9 bases fitting TRBD2. Germline lookup yields CDR1 MNHEY and CDR2 SVGEGT. The CDR3 covers 16 residues. J lost 6 bases, V lost 2 bases, and 9 bases had no gene match. Here the CDR3 DNA reads TGTGCCAGCAGTTACAGAGGCGGGGGGGCTGCGGATACGCAGTATTTT. As protein: CASSYRGGGAADTQYF.

In its sample, this clone was seen once. The V gene is TRBV19, the J gene TRBJ1-3; 7 bases agree with TRBD1. Trimming cost V 9 bases and J 0 bases; bases outside gene matches: 2. There are 13 residues in the CDR3. CDR1 and CDR2 (germline): LNHDA, SQIVND (reference sequence). The CDR3 DNA reads as TGTGCCAGCCGGGACAGCTCTGGAAACACCATATATTTT. Translated, it gives CASRDSSGNTIYF.

This chain connects TRBV4-3 to TRBJ1-1; a weak D match, TRBD1 (5 bases). The germline V and J ends were trimmed by 1 base and 1 base, with 7 bases remaining between them. The germline V gene encodes CDR1 LGHNA and CDR2 YSLEER. The CDR3 consists of 14 residues. The CDR3 sequence: CASSQGGGNTEAFF. In DNA form, the CDR3 reads TGCGCCAGCAGCCAAGGGGGCGGGAACACTGAAGCTTTCTTT.

The gene calls are TRBV2 and TRBJ1-2; TRBD1 is a possible D gene (6 bases). The length of the CDR3 is 14 residues. Germline assignment: CDR1 SNHLY and CDR2 FYNNEI. V lost 6 bases, J lost 8 bases, and 19 bases lay in between. The CDR3 bases are TGTGCCAGCAGGCAAGGGACACCCCTTCGGGGCTACACCTTC. It is translated as CASRQGTPLRGYTF. Combining the CDR3 with reference TRBV2 and TRBJ1-2 gives the whole variable domain EPEVTQTPSHQVTQMGQEVILRCVPISNHLYFYWYRQILGQKVEFLVSFYNNEISEKSEIFDDQFSVERPDGSNFTLKIRSTKLEDSAMYFCASRQGTPLRGYTFGSGTRLTVV.

The chain carries TRBV3-1 (or the pseudogene TRBV3-2) and TRBJ1-5; D is undetermined. The germline CDR1 and CDR2 sequences are LGHDT and YNNKEL (reference sequence). The CDR3 has 14 amino acids. The germline V and J ends were trimmed by 3 bases and 0 bases, with 6 bases remaining between them. The CDR3 DNA reads as TGTGCCAGCAGCCATCTAGGTAGCAATCAGCCCCAGCATTTT. Translated: CASSHLGSNQPQHF.

The chain joins TRBV11-3 to TRBJ1-2; the match to TRBD1 covers 8 bases. The V and J ends lost 5 bases and 3 bases, in that order; junction bases with no gene match: 11. CDR3 size: 16 residues. Germline assignment: CDR1 SGHNT and CDR2 YENEEA. Written as DNA, the CDR3 is TGTGCCAGCAGCCCACCTCCGACAGGGGACGACTATGGCTACACCTTC. Amino acids: CASSPPPTGDDYGYTF.

The chain combines TRBV25-1 with TRBJ1-1, with D unresolved. The ends were cut back, 1 base at V and 4 bases at J, with 10 bases in the middle. The CDR3 runs to 14 residues. Germline V CDR1 and CDR2: MGHDK, SYGVNS. CDR3 sequence reads: CASSELSGSTEAFF. In DNA, the CDR3 is TGTGCCAGCAGTGAATTATCGGGGTCCACTGAAGCTTTCTTT.

The chain recombines TRBV3-1 (or the pseudogene TRBV3-2) with TRBJ2-2; TRBD2 might be the D (5 bases). Germline CDR1 reads LGHDT; CDR2 reads YNNKEL (reference sequence). The CDR3 covers 15 residues. V lost 1 base and J 2 bases, leaving 8 bases between the germline ends. In DNA form, the CDR3 reads TGTGCCAGCAGCCAAGTTCTAGCCAACACCGGGGAGCTGTTTTTT. Protein sequence: CASSQVLANTGELFF.

V is TRBV25-1 and J is TRBJ1-2; D gene uncertain. V was pared by 5 bases and J by 4 bases, with 14 bases between. Germline CDR1 is MGHDK and CDR2 is SYGVNS. This CDR3 region has 14 residues. CDR3 loop: CASSPQTVFYGYTF. The CDR3 DNA reads TGTGCCAGCAGTCCTCAAACAGTCTTCTATGGCTACACCTTC.

This clone was picked up one time. CDR3 DNA: TGTGCCAGCAGCTTGGCGGCAGGGGGCAGCTACGAGCAGTACGTC. Its translation is CASSLAAGGSYEQYV. The gene calls are TRBV5-6 and TRBJ2-7; 8 nucleotides align to TRBD1. The junction had 5 bases not matched to a gene; V was cut back by 0 bases and J by 3 bases. The germline CDR1 and CDR2 sequences are SGHDT and YYEEEE. CDR3 length equals 15 residues.

This clone showed up just once. The rearrangement links TRBV2 to TRBJ1-5; 9 positions agree with TRBD1. CDR1 and CDR2 (germline): SNHLY, FYNNEI. The CDR3 consists of 14 residues. Trimming took 2 bases from V and 6 from J; bases not matched to a gene: 2. CDR3 DNA: TGTGCCAGCAGTGAACGGGACAGGGTTCAGCCCCAGCATTTT. Encoded protein: CASSERDRVQPQHF.

This chain links TRBV7-3 with TRBJ2-5; 9 bases are a match to TRBD1. The V gene's germline CDR1 is SGHTA and CDR2 FQGTGA. The junction had 10 bases not matched to a gene; V was cut back by 5 bases and J by 3 bases. The CDR3 loop spans 16 amino acids. The CDR3 coding sequence is TGTGCCAGCAGCCCTACAGGGGGCGGCGGCGAAGAGACCCAGTACTTC. Translating it yields CASSPTGGGGEETQYF.

The gene calls are TRBV21-1 and TRBJ2-5; TRBD1, the table's D call, was not compared with the DNA. TRBV21-1 is a listed pseudogene. This CDR3 is built from 15 residues. CDR3 sequence (DNA): TGTGCCAGCAGCAAGTATCTGGGGGCGCAAGAGACCCAGTACTTC. Protein product: CASSKYLGAQETQYF.

The genes are TRBV6-5 and TRBJ1-2; TRBD1 aligns across 7 bases. The CDR3 is 15 residues long. With V trimmed by 3 bases and J by 2 bases, 6 bases remained unmatched. From germline, CDR1 is MNHEY and CDR2 SVGAGI. The CDR3 protein is CASSYLMTGNYGYTF. The CDR3 DNA follows: TGTGCCAGCAGTTATCTAATGACAGGGAACTATGGCTACACCTTC.